This TCR beta chain was recorded in a study of OX40 agonist ivuxolimab in advanced cancers. Findings of the study overall: Certain nonresponders additionally had low normalized T-cell clonal expansion.

Germline V gene lookup returns CDR1 SGHRS and CDR2 YFSETQ. V lost 0 bases, J lost 4 bases, and 2 bases stayed unmatched. The CDR3 covers 15 residues. Peripheral blood came from all dose cohorts at three timepoints. The method was immunoSEQ multiplex PCR; TCRdb's version includes in-frame clones alone and lacks a portion of them. Of 70,000 to 90,000 clones listed, roughly nine tenths are singletons. Comments on this clone: What it binds is not known.

This material consisted of CD4+ or CD8+ T cells sorted from blood, taken in a trial of the OX40 agonist ivuxolimab. V usage is TRBV5-1 and J usage is TRBJ2-2; 8 bases are a match to TRBD1. The TCR comes from an adult with an advanced solid tumor such as melanoma, head and neck, liver or kidney cancer. The CDR3 region is CASSLAGQVTGELFF. CDR3 bases: TGCGCCAGCAGCTTGGCGGGACAGGTCACCGGGGAGCTGTTTTTT.